The 16 T cell receptor beta chains reported below all come from one sample, sequenced in a study of Ad26.COV2.S vaccination and SARS-CoV-2 variants (dated by TCRdb to about 2021). The sample's treatment or condition, from its label and the paper: 15 to 20 received Ad26.COV2.S at low or high dose, single or two shots; five or six received placebo; per-sample allocation not given. Repertoires of vaccine and placebo recipients were sequenced from samples taken on day 63 after the first injection. Libraries were constructed by the immunoSEQ multiplex PCR assay. This immuneACCESS table, as held by TCRdb, lists in-frame sequences with V and J called but not all clones. Of the missing ones, under half trace to an unresolved V gene in checked studies; the others have no known cause. This sample has 300,000 to 450,000 clones in its table, and about 85% of those were observed once. The ten largest clones capture around 3.3% of the sample.

The sample was peripheral blood, taken in a trial of Ad26.COV2.S vaccine versus placebo. The receptors stem from a person aged 18 to 65 who received the Ad26.COV2.S COVID-19 vaccine or a placebo.

This clone was observed once. The sample contains more than one DNA sequence encoding this CDR3. Here the CDR3 DNA reads TGCGCCAGCAGCTTAGAGGGGAGCTCCTACAATGAGCAGTTCTTC. Its translation: CASSLEGSSYNEQFF. V and J are TRBV5-1 and TRBJ2-1; the D gene could be TRBD1 or TRBD2 (5 bases each). Germline assignment: CDR1 SGHRS and CDR2 YFSETQ. V was shortened by 2 bases and J by 0 bases, with 9 bases between the two germline ends. The CDR3 is made up of 15 amino acids.

This rearrangement joins TRBV12-3 or TRBV12-4 to TRBJ2-3; D is unclear. This CDR3 has 12 amino acids. Trimming removed 5 bases from V and 6 bases from J, with 9 bases in between. The CDR3 bases are TGTGCCAGCAGTCCATGGGCGGATACGCAGTATTTT. Translating it yields CASSPWADTQYF.

The chain employs TRBV20-1 and TRBJ2-1; a weak D match, TRBD2 (5 bases). Trimming took off 6 bases at V and 9 bases at J, with 12 bases between the two ends. The CDR3 extends over 11 amino acids. Germline V gene data show CDR1 as DFQATT and CDR2 as SNEGSKA (reference sequence). This chain's CDR3 is CSAGTRGEQFF. Here the CDR3 DNA reads TGCAGTGCCGGAACCCGGGGTGAGCAGTTCTTC.

The rearrangement uses TRBV14 and TRBJ1-1, with D tentatively TRBD1 (5 bases). The CDR3 sequence is 14 residues long. Germline CDR1 is SGHDN and CDR2 is FVKESK. Deletions cut 1 base from V and 5 bases from J, with 11 bases between. The CDR3 spells CASSQVGGLTEAFF. In DNA form, the CDR3 reads TGTGCCAGCAGCCAAGTCGGGGGTTTAACTGAAGCTTTCTTT. The complete variable domain, with remaining parts taken from reference TRBV14 and TRBJ1-1, reads EAGVTQFPSHSVIEKGQTVTLRCDPISGHDNLYWYRRVMGKEIKFLLHFVKESKQDESGMPNNRFLAERTGGTYSTLKVQPAELEDSGVYFCASSQVGGLTEAFFGQGTRLTVV.

This clone was seen only once. The rearrangement uses TRBV9 and TRBJ2-7; 7 bases are shared with TRBD1. V trimming: 4 bases; J trimming: 3 bases; junction bases outside the gene matches: 7. Looked up from germline, CDR1 is SGDLS and CDR2 is YYNGEE. There are 14 residues in the CDR3. The CDR3 is CASSQNAGGYEQYF. CDR3 sequence (DNA): TGTGCCAGCAGCCAGAATGCAGGGGGCTACGAGCAGTACTTC.

The chain links TRBV6-6 to TRBJ2-7; D is unclear. CDR3 length equals 13 residues. The V end was cut by 2 bases, the J end by 4 bases, with 9 bases between. Germline V lookup: CDR1 MNHNY, CDR2 SVGAGI (reference sequence). CDR3 amino acids: CASSYAPGYEQYF. The CDR3 DNA follows: TGTGCCAGCAGTTACGCACCGGGTTACGAGCAGTACTTC.

Notes on this clone: Given a much more abundant clone one base away, this may be a read error. The genes are TRBV5-8 and TRBJ1-1; maybe TRBD1 (5 bases). The V gene lost 2 bases and the J gene lost 5 bases, with 10 bases spanning the gap. CDR1 SGHTS and CDR2 YDEGEE come from the germline V gene. The CDR3 is 13 residues long. CDR3 sequence (DNA): TGTGCCAGCAGCTTAGACCGGGGGACTGAAGCTTTCTTT. Translation gives CASSLDRGTEAFF.

The chain is built from TRBV5-4 and TRBJ2-7; 14 bases match TRBD2. The CDR3 sequence is 16 residues long. With 0 bases clipped from V and 5 bases from J, the junction kept 4 bases outside the gene matches. Germline CDR1 reads SGHNT; CDR2 reads YYREEE (reference sequence). The CDR3 loop is CASSLGTSGRTNEQYF. In nucleotides, the CDR3 is TGTGCCAGCAGCTTGGGGACTAGCGGGAGGACCAACGAGCAGTACTTC. The full variable domain, with the rest looked up from reference TRBV5-4 and TRBJ2-7, is ETGVTQSPTHLIKTRGQQVTLRCSSQSGHNTVSWYQQALGQGPQFIFQYYREEENGRGNFPPRFSGLQFPNYSSELNVNALELDDSALYLCASSLGTSGRTNEQYFGPGTRLTVT.

The J gene is TRBJ1-2, the V gene TRBV6-2 or TRBV6-3; D unclear. This CDR3 has 12 amino acids. CDR1 and CDR2 from the germline V gene are MNHEY and SVGEGT. Trimming stripped 5 bases from V and 5 bases from J, with 9 bases between. The CDR3 DNA sequence: TGTGCCAGCAGTAGCCTAGTATATGGCTACACCTTC. This encodes CASSSLVYGYTF.

The chain is built from TRBV4-3 and TRBJ2-2; the match to TRBD1 covers 8 bases. CDR1 and CDR2 (germline): LGHNA, YSLEER. J was trimmed by 6 bases and V by 0 bases; bases with no gene match: 9. The CDR3 covers 17 residues. CDR3 nucleotides: TGCGCCAGCAGCCAAGAAACCCAGGGGGCGTTCGCCGGGGAGCTGTTTTTT. Protein sequence: CASSQETQGAFAGELFF.

The V call is TRBV10-3, the J call TRBJ2-7, with D perhaps matching TRBD2 (5 bases). The CDR3 is 14 residues long. The V gene's germline CDR1 is ENHRY and CDR2 SYGVKD. Between the trimmed V and J ends, which lost 3 bases and 4 bases, there was a span of 13 bases. The CDR3 region has the DNA TGTGCCATCAGTGAATTCGAGGGTGGTTACGAGCAGTACTTC. Its translation is CAISEFEGGYEQYF.

The chain recombines TRBV7-2 with TRBJ1-2; 10 nucleotides line up with TRBD1. J was trimmed by 4 bases and V by 5 bases; bases with no gene match: 4. CDR3 length: 14 amino acids. Per germline, CDR1 SGHTA and CDR2 FQGNSA. In DNA, the CDR3 is TGTGCCAGCAGCGACAGACAGGGGGCCTATGGCTACACCTTC. Amino acid sequence: CASSDRQGAYGYTF. Full variable domain (outside the CDR3, taken from reference TRBV7-2 and TRBJ1-2): GAGVSQSPSNKVTEKGKDVELRCDPISGHTALYWYRQSLGQGLEFLIYFQGNSAPDKSGLPSDRFSAERTGGSVSTLTIQRTQQEDSAVYLCASSDRQGAYGYTFGSGTRLTVV.

V usage is TRBV6-2 or TRBV6-3 and J usage is TRBJ2-1; TRBD1 matches at 9 bases. V shed 6 bases, J shed 5 bases, and the junction held 5 bases outside the gene matches. From germline, CDR1 is MNHEY and CDR2 SVGEGT. This CDR3 region has 14 residues. The CDR3 region is CASSNRDRDNEQFF. For the CDR3, the DNA is TGTGCCAGCAGCAACCGGGACAGGGACAATGAGCAGTTCTTC.

This chain uses TRBV6-2 or TRBV6-3 with TRBJ1-6, with 7 nucleotides matching TRBD1. This CDR3 is built from 16 residues. V lost 2 bases, J lost 10 bases, and 11 bases stayed unmatched. Germline CDR1 and CDR2: MNHEY and SVGEGT. For the CDR3, the DNA is TGTGCCAGCAGTTACGGATGGGACAGTAAAATCTCACCCCTCCACTTT. This sequence encodes CASSYGWDSKISPLHF.

The rearrangement links TRBV18 to TRBJ2-7, with TRBD1 identical over 10 bases. Trimming took 4 bases from V and 4 from J; bases not matched to a gene: 7. This CDR3 is 15 amino acids long. Germline lookup yields CDR1 KGHSH and CDR2 LQKENI. This CDR3 reads CASSQRQGAAYEQYF. The CDR3 coding sequence is TGTGCCAGCTCACAACGACAGGGGGCAGCTTACGAGCAGTACTTC.

The chain is built from TRBV28 and TRBJ2-7, with a weak D call TRBD2 (6 bases). Trimming shortened V by 3 bases and J by 0 bases, and 12 bases separated the two germline ends. The CDR3 has 15 residues. Germline CDR1 MDHEN, CDR2 SYDVKM. The CDR3 DNA sequence: TGTGCCAGCAGTTTCCCTCGACTAGTCTCCTACGAGCAGTACTTC. Protein sequence: CASSFPRLVSYEQYF. Drawing the rest from reference TRBV28 and TRBJ2-7, the complete variable domain is DVKVTQSSRYLVKRTGEKVFLECVQDMDHENMFWYRQDPGLGLRLIYFSYDVKMKEKGDIPEGYSVSREKKERFSLILESASTNQTSMYLCASSFPRLVSYEQYFGPGTRLTVT.